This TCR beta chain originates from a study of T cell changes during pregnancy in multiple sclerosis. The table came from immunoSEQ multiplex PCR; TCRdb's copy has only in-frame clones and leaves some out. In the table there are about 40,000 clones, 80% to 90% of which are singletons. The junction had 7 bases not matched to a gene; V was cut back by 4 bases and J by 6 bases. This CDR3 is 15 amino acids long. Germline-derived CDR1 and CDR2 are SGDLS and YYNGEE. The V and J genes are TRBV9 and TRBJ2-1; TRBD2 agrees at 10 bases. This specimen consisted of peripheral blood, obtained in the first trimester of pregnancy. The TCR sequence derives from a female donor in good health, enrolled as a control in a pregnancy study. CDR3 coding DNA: TGTGCCAGCAGCATCAGCGGGGGGGCCGCCAATGAGCAGTTCTTC. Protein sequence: CASSISGGAANEQFF. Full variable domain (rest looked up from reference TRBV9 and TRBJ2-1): DSGVTQTPKHLITATGQRVTLRCSPRSGDLSVYWYQQSLDQGLQFLIQYYNGEERAKGNILERFSAQQFPDLHSELNLSSLELGDSALYFCASSISGGAANEQFFGPGTRLTVL.